One and the same sample provided the 30 T cell receptor beta chains below, sequenced in a study of T cells in Graves' hyperthyroidism and ophthalmopathy. TCR beta CDR3 regions were amplified from RNA transcripts. Researchers ran a first-round RT-PCR on the TCR CDR3 using the HTBI primer set. TCRdb reprocessed the multiplex PCR reads via MiXCR and lists one record per CDR3 protein. The sample contains about 840,000 distinct CDR3 sequences, about two fifths of which appear only once. Sequenced input: blood. Every receptor here comes from a man between 18 and 29 years old with Graves' hyperthyroidism.

A few counts support this clonotype. J is TRBJ2-7 and V is TRBV7-9, with 7 bases matching TRBD1. CDR3 length: 14 amino acids. V was clipped by 4 bases and J by 6 bases; unmatched bases: 9. Germline CDR1 is SEHNR and CDR2 is FQNEAQ (reference sequence). The CDR3 sequence is CASSSRDSLSEQYF. DNA for the CDR3: TGTGCCAGCAGCTCCCGGGACAGTCTCTCCGAGCAGTACTTC.

This chain links TRBV20-1 with TRBJ2-7; D uncertain. Trimming pared 6 bases from V and 3 bases from J, leaving 15 bases between. This CDR3 contains 13 residues. Germline CDR1 and CDR2: DFQATT and SNEGSKA (reference sequence). The CDR3 DNA reads TGCAGTGCCCCGATTCAGTTGGTCTACGAGCAGTACTTC. This translates into CSAPIQLVYEQYF.

The chain links TRBV12-3 or TRBV12-4 to TRBJ1-1, with TRBD1 as a possible D gene (5 bases). This CDR3 contains 15 residues. Trimming removed 3 bases from V and 4 bases from J, with 15 bases in between. The CDR3 sequence is CASSFASIGGTEAFF. In nucleotides, the CDR3 is TGTGCCAGCAGTTTCGCGTCCATCGGGGGCACTGAAGCTTTCTTT.

The chain carries TRBV7-9 and TRBJ1-2, with D possibly being TRBD1 (5 bases). Deletions cut 2 bases from V and 4 bases from J, with 20 bases between. The CDR3 runs 17 residues. Germline CDR1 SEHNR, CDR2 FQNEAQ (reference sequence). CDR3 amino acids: CASSLCPRRQLIYGYTF. In nucleotides, the CDR3 is TGTGCCAGCAGCTTATGTCCCCGCCGACAGCTAATCTATGGCTACACCTTC.

A word on this clonotype: A much larger clone lies one base from this, so it may be a read error. The chain employs TRBV20-1 and TRBJ2-5; the D call may be TRBD1 or TRBD2 (5 bases each). The CDR3 is 12 amino acids. Germline V lookup: CDR1 DFQATT, CDR2 SNEGSKA (reference sequence). V lost 1 base and J 9 bases, leaving 12 bases between the germline ends. CDR3 sequence: CSARGSLGAQYF. CDR3 nucleotide sequence: TGCAGTGCTAGAGGTAGTTTGGGGGCCCAGTACTTC.

This clonotype has only a few counts. This chain links TRBV7-9 with TRBJ1-6; 10 positions agree with TRBD1. The junction had 6 bases not matched to a gene; V was cut back by 6 bases and J by 10 bases. CDR3 size: 14 residues. Germline V gene lookup returns CDR1 SEHNR and CDR2 FQNEAQ (reference sequence). CDR3 in amino acids: CASRPDRGISPLHF. DNA of the CDR3: TGTGCCAGCAGACCGGACAGGGGGATCTCACCCCTCCACTTT.

This clonotype was counted between two and nine times. The chain is built from TRBV11-2 and TRBJ1-1; D is undetermined. The CDR3 has 14 residues. Trimming removed 6 bases from V and 1 base from J, with 12 bases in between. Germline loops: CDR1 SGHAT, CDR2 FQNNGV. CDR3 in DNA: TGTGCCAGCAGGCCTCCCGGACGGAACACTGAAGCTTTCTTT. Translation gives CASRPPGRNTEAFF.

This chain joins TRBV10-3 and TRBJ1-1; D is uncertain. Trimming removed 5 bases from V and 4 bases from J, with 5 bases in between. Germline CDR1 reads ENHRY; CDR2 reads SYGVKD. The CDR3 totals 11 residues. CDR3 in DNA: TGTGCCATCAGTCGGATCACTGAAGCTTTCTTT. This codes for CAISRITEAFF.

This clonotype was seen repeatedly, ten times or more. The genes are TRBV20-1 and TRBJ1-1; weak D call: TRBD1 (5 bases). V lost 4 bases and J lost 3, with 9 bases in between. The CDR3 is 12 amino acids. Germline CDR1 and CDR2: DFQATT and SNEGSKA (reference sequence). The CDR3 bases are TGCAGTGCTACGACAGCGCACACTGAAGCTTTCTTT. As protein: CSATTAHTEAFF.

The chain links TRBV29-1 to TRBJ1-1; the match to TRBD1 covers 8 bases. Germline V lookup: CDR1 SQVTM, CDR2 ANQGSEA. The V gene end was trimmed by 7 bases and the J gene end by 6 bases; junction bases not matched to a gene: 7. The CDR3 loop spans 12 amino acids. CDR3 protein: CSAVTTGAEAFF. For the CDR3, the DNA is TGCAGCGCAGTGACGACAGGGGCTGAAGCTTTCTTT.

This clonotype has just a few counts. The V gene is TRBV12-3 or TRBV12-4, the J gene TRBJ2-7, with 7 nucleotides matching TRBD2. With V trimmed by 8 bases and J by 0 bases, 7 bases remained unmatched. CDR3 length: 14 amino acids. The CDR3 sequence is CASRSSGSSYEQYF. The CDR3 coding sequence is TGTGCCAGCCGCTCTAGCGGCAGCTCCTACGAGCAGTACTTC.

The CDR3 spells CASSNGGLLGGAEAFF. CDR3 coding DNA: TGTGCCAGCAGCAACGGGGGCTTATTAGGTGGGGCTGAAGCTTTCTTT. The chain uses TRBV7-9 and TRBJ1-1; D is possibly TRBD1 (6 bases). Per germline, CDR1 SEHNR and CDR2 FQNEAQ (reference sequence). The CDR3 is 16 residues long. Trimming took 5 bases from V and 6 from J, leaving 22 bases between them.

The sample holds a few counts of this clonotype. In DNA, the CDR3 is TGTGCCAGCAGCTATCAGGAACAGCCCCAGCATTTT. This encodes CASSYQEQPQHF. The chain uses TRBV7-9 and TRBJ1-5, with no clear D. The CDR3 contains 12 residues. Trimming took off 4 bases at V and 7 bases at J, with 8 bases between the two ends. Germline CDR1 reads SEHNR; CDR2 reads FQNEAQ (reference sequence).

The sample holds a few counts of this clonotype. The V and J genes are TRBV19 and TRBJ2-5, with TRBD2 matching 7 bases. V lost 6 bases and J lost 3; bases outside the gene matches: 4. CDR1 is LNHDA and CDR2 is SQIVND in the germline V gene (reference sequence). The CDR3 contains 13 residues. CDR3 residues: CASRGGGKETQYF. The CDR3 nucleotides read TGTGCCAGTAGGGGGGGGGGAAAAGAGACCCAGTACTTC.

This chain links TRBV25-1 with TRBJ1-2; possible D gene TRBD1, 5 bases. CDR1 and CDR2 from the germline V gene are MGHDK and SYGVNS. CDR3 size: 13 residues. The V gene lost 9 bases and the J gene lost 7 bases, with 18 bases spanning the gap. The DNA of the CDR3 is TGTGCCAGTACCGGGGCCCCGCGGGGTGGCTACACCTTC. Translation gives CASTGAPRGGYTF.

This chain joins TRBV4-1 and TRBJ1-6; D is perhaps TRBD1 (6 bases). Trimming took 1 base from V and 9 from J, leaving 19 bases between them. The CDR3 is 17 amino acids. CDR1 is MGHRA and CDR2 is YSYEKL in the germline V gene. DNA of the CDR3: TGCGCCAGCAGCCAAGCAGGGGAATCTTCCAGTTCTTCACCCCTCCACTTT. Amino acid sequence: CASSQAGESSSSSPLHF.

This clonotype was seen repeatedly, ten times or more. The rearrangement joins TRBV7-8 to TRBJ2-7; D call uncertain. This CDR3 comprises 12 residues. CDR1 is SGHVS, CDR2 FQNEAQ, per germline. V shed 5 bases and J shed 3 bases, with 8 bases lying between them. In nucleotides, the CDR3 is TGTGCCAGCAGCCCCCGGTTCTACGAGCAGTACTTC. Its translation is CASSPRFYEQYF.

The genes are TRBV12-3 or TRBV12-4 and TRBJ2-6, with TRBD2 matching 7 bases. The CDR3 spans 19 residues. V was clipped by 3 bases and J by 0 bases; unmatched bases: 11. CDR3 bases: TGTGCCAGCAGTTTTAGTCGGGGGGACCCGTCCTCTGGGGCCAACGTCCTGACTTTC. It is translated as CASSFSRGDPSSGANVLTF.

The chain couples TRBV2 to TRBJ1-2, with D possibly TRBD1 on 6 matching bases. Trimming removed 6 bases at V and 4 bases at J, with 12 bases between. CDR3 size: 13 residues. Germline V CDR1 and CDR2: SNHLY, FYNNEI. CDR3 residues: CASSLRTVYGYTF. The CDR3 region has the DNA TGTGCCAGCAGCCTCCGGACAGTCTATGGCTACACCTTC.

This clonotype was seen a few times. The CDR3 loop is CASSTLIGYEQYF. CDR3 nucleotides: TGTGCCAGCAGCACACTAATTGGGTACGAGCAGTACTTC. The genes are TRBV7-8 and TRBJ2-7; D remains unclear. The CDR3 runs to 13 residues. Germline V CDR1 and CDR2: SGHVS, FQNEAQ. Trimming cost V 5 bases and J 4 bases, with 12 bases left between them. Using reference TRBV7-8 and TRBJ2-7 for the parts outside the CDR3, the full variable domain is GAGVSQSPRYKVAKRGQDVALRCDPISGHVSLFWYQQALGQGPEFLTYFQNEAQLDKSGLPSDRFFAERPEGSVSTLKIQRTQQEDSAVYLCASSTLIGYEQYFGPGTRLTVT.

Points on this clonotype: One end of the junction fails to match germline, which may point to a read error. The chain joins TRBV29-1 to TRBJ2-2; D may be TRBD2 (5 bases). The CDR3 extends over 13 amino acids. Germline loops: CDR1 SQVTM, CDR2 ANQGSEA. CDR3 sequence: CSGRAYFLGELLF. CDR3 in DNA: TGCAGCGGCCGGGCTTACTTTCTCGGGGAGCTGCTTTTT.

For this clonotype: This CDR3 is missing its conserved last phenylalanine or tryptophan, likely due to a read error. The DNA is left out, because the CDR3 cannot be placed on it with certainty; the CDR3 is given as TCRdb lists it. The V call is TRBV29-1, the J call TRBJ1-1. The CDR3 spans 8 amino acids, including both terminal residues. Germline values: CDR1 SQVTM, CDR2 ANQGSEA. The CDR3 here is CSVVRGLD.

The chain joins TRBV20-1 to TRBJ2-2, with TRBD1 matching 7 bases. The CDR3 spans 16 residues. J gave up 4 bases and V 6 bases, and 14 bases lay outside the gene matches. Germline V CDR1 and CDR2: DFQATT, SNEGSKA (reference sequence). The CDR3 DNA reads as TGCAGTGCCCCGAGGGGCGACAGGGTCGGCACCGGGGAGCTGTTTTTT. It translates to CSAPRGDRVGTGELFF.

The chain links TRBV9 to TRBJ2-2; possibly TRBD2 for D (6 bases). Trimming cost V 0 bases and J 6 bases, with 12 bases left between them. The CDR3 has 15 residues. CDR1 is SGDLS, CDR2 YYNGEE, per germline. This chain's CDR3 is CASSVGGTRAGELFF. Here the CDR3 DNA reads TGTGCCAGCAGCGTAGGCGGGACCCGTGCCGGGGAGCTGTTTTTT.

The chain uses TRBV15 and TRBJ1-4, with D uncertain. V lost 5 bases and J lost 10, with 11 bases in between. Germline V CDR1 and CDR2: LNHNV, YYDKDF (reference sequence). The CDR3 extends over 12 amino acids. The CDR3: CATSGNRGKLFF. The DNA for the CDR3 is TGTGCCACCAGCGGTAATAGAGGAAAACTGTTTTTT.

The J gene is TRBJ1-5, the V gene TRBV25-1; D might be TRBD1 (6 bases). The CDR3 runs to 13 residues. The V and J ends lost 5 bases and 10 bases respectively, with 15 bases between them. Germline CDR1 and CDR2: MGHDK and SYGVNS. In nucleotides, the CDR3 is TGTGCCAGCAGTCAGACAGGCCCCAGTCCCCAGCATTTT. It codes for CASSQTGPSPQHF.

The chain carries TRBV6-5 and TRBJ2-5; TRBD2 matches 10 bases. Germline lookup yields CDR1 MNHEY and CDR2 SVGAGI. V was clipped by 1 base and J by 3 bases; unmatched bases: 2. The CDR3 totals 15 residues. CDR3 in DNA: TGTGCCAGCAGTTACTGGCTAGCGGGGGAAGAGACCCAGTACTTC. Its translation: CASSYWLAGEETQYF.

This clonotype has at least ten counts. The J gene is TRBJ2-5, the V gene TRBV15; D gene ambiguous. This CDR3 is built from 12 residues. Germline lookup yields CDR1 LNHNV and CDR2 YYDKDF (reference sequence). V was pared by 3 bases and J by 3 bases, with 5 bases between. In nucleotides, the CDR3 is TGTGCCACCAGCAGGGGAAAAGAGACCCAGTACTTC. Its translation is CATSRGKETQYF. Filled out from reference TRBV15 and TRBJ2-5, the complete variable domain reads DAMVIQNPRYQVTQFGKPVTLSCSQTLNHNVMYWYQQKSSQAPKLLFHYYDKDFNNEADTPDNFQSRRPNTSFCFLDIRSPGLGDTAMYLCATSRGKETQYFGPGTRLLVL.

Remarks on this clonotype: Mismatch with germline at one junction end may stem from a read error. The J gene is TRBJ1-6, the V gene TRBV7-8, with D uncertain. The CDR3 spans 17 residues. Per germline, CDR1 SGHVS and CDR2 FQNEAQ. CDR3 residues: CASSLVRLSSCNSPLHF. CDR3 DNA: TGTGCCAGCAGCTTAGTCAGACTGAGCTCCTGTAATTCACCCCTCCACTTT.

This clonotype occurred a few times. The CDR3 loop reads CASSQAISGANVLTF. CDR3 nucleotides: TGTGCCAGCAGCCAAGCTATCTCTGGGGCCAACGTCCTGACTTTC. The gene calls are TRBV4-2 and TRBJ2-6; D is undetermined. CDR3 size: 15 residues. Trimming took 1 base from V and 0 from J, leaving 4 bases between them. The germline CDR1 and CDR2 sequences are LGHNA and YNFKEQ.